This T cell receptor beta chain was retrieved from a study of radiation and T cells in renal cell carcinoma. General study findings and limits: In blood, top tumor clones expanded by 2 weeks, shrinking by 4.

This clone was recorded a few times. The antigen is unknown. This table comes from immunoSEQ multiplex PCR, and its TCRdb copy is limited to in-frame clones, with some not included. Found here are roughly 100,000 clones, 84% of them singletons; the top ten hold under 8.5%. Time point described: blood 4 weeks post-SBRT, at nephrectomy. The treatment here: 15 Gy SBRT to primary tumor, nephrectomy 4 weeks later. Trimming removed 6 bases at V and 4 bases at J, with 18 bases between. The CDR3 is 15 amino acids. CDR1 MNHEY and CDR2 SMNVEV come from the germline V gene (reference sequence). This TCR came from a man in his 60s with renal cell carcinoma. V usage is TRBV27 and J usage is TRBJ1-1; a possible D gene is TRBD1 (5 bases). Sequencing used blood, obtained from a patient whose treatment included radiotherapy and nephrectomy. DNA for the CDR3: TGTGCCAGCAGCCGCTTTTCAGGGCGAGGCACTGAAGCTTTCTTT. Translated, it gives CASSRFSGRGTEAFF.